This TCR beta chain was sequenced in a study of shared clonotypes between healthy human individuals. The study, taken as a whole, reports: Limited genetic and exposure-history diversity came from having few donors.

Repertoires were generated with immunoSEQ multiplex PCR, while TCRdb's copy carries only in-frame clones and drops some. The table has some 500,000 clones, about 96% seen once. In regard to this clone: What it recognizes is unknown.

A CD45RA+ naive subset and a CD45RA-negative memory subset were split from CD4+ cells. Trimming cost V 0 bases and J 9 bases, with 7 bases left between them. In germline, CDR1 is SGHRS, CDR2 YFSETQ. The CDR3 covers 12 residues. The gene calls are TRBV5-1 and TRBJ2-1, with a tentative D call TRBD1 (6 bases). The specimen was naive CD4+ T cells sorted from blood. Regarding subset: CD45RA+ positively selected. The sequence came from a woman in her 30s in good health. CDR3 in amino acids: CASSLEGGEQFF. CDR3 sequence (DNA): TGCGCCAGCAGCTTGGAAGGGGGTGAGCAGTTCTTC.